This TCR beta chain comes out of a study of regulatory T cells in long-lasting Graves disease. General study results and limits: Shared public clonotypes totalled 2,741 in persistent patients, compared with about 970 in new patients.

CDR3-region Arm-PCR and iRepertoire HTBI primers produced the TCR beta libraries. TCRdb reprocessed the multiplex PCR reads with MiXCR, giving one entry per CDR3 protein. The table has 400,000 to 450,000 distinct CDR3 sequences, about 17% seen once. Time point of the sample: newly diagnosed GD, antithyroid drugs for less than 3 months. Isolated PBMC RNA provided the starting material for the TCR library. This clonotype was observed at least ten times. The target antigen is unknown. The CDR3 spans 13 residues. V dropped 0 bases and J dropped 7 bases, with 7 bases sitting between them. The V gene's germline CDR1 is SGHVS and CDR2 FNYEAQ. The data also belong to a second study, concerning T cells in Graves' hyperthyroidism and ophthalmopathy.

Sequenced material: peripheral blood mononuclear cells (PBMCs), taken at new diagnosis, from a patient treated with antithyroid drugs. The rearrangement links TRBV7-6 to TRBJ2-1; D is undetermined. This clonotype originated in a woman between 25 and 40 years old with Graves disease. The CDR3 is CASSLAPENEQFF. CDR3 sequence (DNA): TGTGCCAGCAGCTTAGCGCCGGAGAATGAGCAGTTCTTC.